This note documents a single TCR beta chain sequence. This sample stems from a study of blood T cells in healthy people across ages. For the second PCR, which ran for about 7 to 11 cycles, a sample-barcoded 5' primer and a J-beta primer mix were used. Every molecule of cDNA carried a tag from a template-switch adaptor with 12 random nucleotides. At least 3 million CDR3-containing paired-end reads were obtained per sample. TCRdb re-called the 5' RACE reads with MiXCR, one entry per CDR3 protein. In the table there are more than 900,000 distinct CDR3 sequences, approximately 25% of which are singletons. Per germline, CDR1 SEHNR and CDR2 FQNEAQ (reference sequence). V dropped 2 bases and J dropped 9 bases, with 17 bases sitting between them. This CDR3 comprises 15 residues. The sample was also reused in another study, on T cells of mothers and their children. That work adds: Healthy Caucasian mothers, a few in number, and their six children were the donors. Related mother and child pairs showed slightly greater overlap (not significant) than unrelated pairs did.

Material for sequencing was blood. The receptor comes from a girl aged 2 to 9 in good health. The gene calls are TRBV7-9 and TRBJ2-1; TRBD2 might be the D (7 bases). CDR3 sequence (DNA): TGTGCCAGCAGCTTACAGTCGGGGGGACAAGGTGAGCAGTTCTTC. Protein sequence: CASSLQSGGQGEQFF.